Listed here are 16 T cell receptor beta chains from one sample, sequenced in a study of cytomegalovirus exposure and HLA in healthy donors. The PCR was carried out with 60 Vbeta primers and 13 Jbeta primers. The protocol was immunoSEQ multiplex PCR, while the TCRdb copy is restricted to in-frame clones and leaves out a portion. The sample lists 100,000 to 150,000 clones; approximately 75% were seen once. The sample taken for sequencing was PBMCs. Every receptor here comes from a man aged 25 to 40 in good health and CMV-seronegative.

The rearrangement uses TRBV2 and TRBJ1-1; no clear D gene. Germline CDR1 SNHLY, CDR2 FYNNEI. V shed 0 bases and J shed 7 bases, with 12 bases lying between them. The CDR3 runs 14 residues. CDR3 residues: CASSEALLRGEAFF. In nucleotides, the CDR3 is TGTGCCAGCAGTGAAGCGCTTCTGCGGGGTGAAGCTTTCTTT.

CDR3 amino acids: CASSSGTSGGSYYNEQFF. CDR3 coding DNA: TGCGCCAGCAGCTCCGGGACTAGCGGGGGTTCTTACTACAATGAGCAGTTCTTC. V usage is TRBV5-1 and J usage is TRBJ2-1, with 14 bases lining up with TRBD2. Germline assignment: CDR1 SGHRS and CDR2 YFSETQ. The length of the CDR3 is 18 residues. V shed 3 bases and J 3 bases; nucleotides not matched to a gene: 8.

The table lists this clone with a few counts. This rearrangement joins TRBV7-3 to TRBJ2-7; D possibly corresponds to TRBD2 (6 bases). From germline, CDR1 is SGHTA and CDR2 FQGTGA. The length of the CDR3 is 15 residues. Trimming left V 5 bases short and J 3 bases short, with 17 bases between. The CDR3, as DNA: TGTGCCAGCAGCGCGACTAGTGATCCTAGCTACGAGCAGTACTTC. This translates into CASSATSDPSYEQYF.

This clone has more than one count but fewer than ten. The CDR3 DNA follows: TGTGCCAGCTCGCCCAGCTACAATGAGCAGTTCTTC. It encodes CASSPSYNEQFF. The gene calls are TRBV18 and TRBJ2-1; D remains ambiguous. This CDR3 contains 12 residues. V dropped 6 bases and J dropped 3 bases, with 6 bases sitting between them. CDR1 and CDR2 (germline): KGHSH, LQKENI.

J is TRBJ2-3 and V is TRBV6-6, with 9 bases fitting TRBD1. The CDR3 sequence is 15 residues long. Looked up from germline, CDR1 is MNHNY and CDR2 is SVGAGI (reference sequence). V trimming: 2 bases; J trimming: 5 bases; junction bases outside the gene matches: 5. The CDR3 coding sequence is TGTGCCAGCAGTTACCCGGGACAGGGTTTAGATACGCAGTATTTT. It codes for CASSYPGQGLDTQYF.

V usage is TRBV5-5 and J usage is TRBJ1-2; D remains ambiguous. Germline CDR1 is SGHKS and CDR2 is YYEKEE (reference sequence). Trimming removed 0 bases from V and 4 bases from J, with 10 bases in between. The CDR3 has 14 amino acids. CDR3 loop: CASSLGTVGYGYTF. In nucleotides, the CDR3 is TGTGCCAGCAGCTTGGGTACAGTCGGCTATGGCTACACCTTC.

Comment on this clone: In the same sample, other DNA sequences code for this CDR3. This chain links TRBV18 with TRBJ1-1, with D perhaps TRBD1 (5 bases). Germline CDR1 reads KGHSH; CDR2 reads LQKENI. The V end was cut by 2 bases, the J end by 3 bases, with 10 bases between. The CDR3 contains 14 residues. CDR3 sequence (DNA): TGTGCCAGCTCACCATATCAGGGCTACACTGAAGCTTTCTTT. This codes for CASSPYQGYTEAFF.

The rearrangement uses TRBV5-1 and TRBJ2-4; D gene uncertain. Germline V CDR1 and CDR2: SGHRS, YFSETQ. Trimming took 9 bases from V and 0 from J, leaving 28 bases between them. This CDR3 spans 19 amino acids. The CDR3 DNA is TGCGCCACCCTCCGCCGCGGTTGGCGGCCGGGTCCAGCCAAAAACATTCAGTACTTC. Protein: CATLRRGWRPGPAKNIQYF.

For the CDR3, the DNA is TGTGCCAGTAGTGCACTACAGGGGTCTAATCAGCCCCAGCATTTT. This translates into CASSALQGSNQPQHF. The rearrangement links TRBV19 to TRBJ1-5, with 7 bases aligning to TRBD1. CDR1 and CDR2 from the germline V gene are LNHDA and SQIVND (reference sequence). This CDR3 has 15 amino acids. V trimming: 5 bases; J trimming: 4 bases; junction bases outside the gene matches: 8.

The chain links TRBV28 to TRBJ1-1; 8 bases line up with TRBD1. This CDR3 spans 15 amino acids. The V segment lost 6 bases and the J segment 1 base; nucleotides outside the gene matches: 7. Germline-derived CDR1 and CDR2 are MDHEN and SYDVKM. The CDR3 loop reads CASRSYRGWNTEAFF. The CDR3 bases are TGTGCCAGCAGGAGTTACAGGGGGTGGAACACTGAAGCTTTCTTT. Using reference TRBV28 and TRBJ1-1 for the parts outside the CDR3, the full variable domain is DVKVTQSSRYLVKRTGEKVFLECVQDMDHENMFWYRQDPGLGLRLIYFSYDVKMKEKGDIPEGYSVSREKKERFSLILESASTNQTSMYLCASRSYRGWNTEAFFGQGTRLTVV.

This clone was detected only a few times. This sequence joins TRBV27 and TRBJ2-1; TRBD2 is a possible D gene (7 bases). Per the germline V gene, CDR1 is MNHEY and CDR2 is SMNVEV (reference sequence). This CDR3 is built from 14 residues. The V and J ends lost 7 bases and 3 bases respectively, with 13 bases between them. The CDR3 DNA reads as TGTGCCAGCAACTCAAGGGGGGGCTACAATGAGCAGTTCTTC. Translating it yields CASNSRGGYNEQFF.

V and J are TRBV9 and TRBJ1-4, with D possibly TRBD1 on 5 matching bases. CDR3 size: 15 residues. With 4 bases removed from V and 5 bases from J, the gap between germline ends came to 15 bases. The germline V gene has CDR1 SGDLS and CDR2 YYNGEE. The CDR3: CASSTNGGGNEKLFF. The CDR3, as DNA: TGTGCCAGCAGCACAAACGGGGGGGGGAATGAAAAACTGTTTTTT.

This clone was observed a handful of times. The V and J genes are TRBV30 and TRBJ2-7, with TRBD1 matching over 8 bases. The CDR3 consists of 16 residues. Germline CDR1 reads GTSNPN; CDR2 reads SVGIG (reference sequence). Germline trimming cut 0 bases from V and 3 bases from J; bases unmatched to any gene: 10. The CDR3 spells CAWSVPLTGANYEQYF. The DNA of the CDR3 is TGTGCCTGGAGTGTACCCCTGACAGGGGCTAACTACGAGCAGTACTTC.

This chain links TRBV9 with TRBJ2-7; 11 bases fit TRBD2. Germline CDR1 is SGDLS and CDR2 is YYNGEE. The CDR3 consists of 16 residues. V lost 3 bases, J lost 2 bases, and 7 bases stayed unmatched. CDR3 in amino acids: CASSALSSGGAYEQYF. In DNA, the CDR3 is TGTGCCAGCAGCGCCCTGAGTAGCGGGGGGGCCTACGAGCAGTACTTC.

This chain links TRBV5-6 with TRBJ2-7; D not resolved. Per germline, CDR1 SGHDT and CDR2 YYEEEE. The V and J ends lost 3 bases and 5 bases respectively, with 6 bases between them. CDR3 length: 11 residues. CDR3 region: CASSSQNEQYF. The DNA of the CDR3 is TGTGCCAGCAGCTCCCAGAACGAGCAGTACTTC.

This rearrangement joins TRBV5-6 to TRBJ1-3; TRBD1 matches at 8 bases. The CDR3 covers 18 residues. In germline, CDR1 is SGHDT, CDR2 YYEEEE. Germline trimming cut 3 bases from V and 8 bases from J; bases unmatched to any gene: 19. The CDR3 DNA follows: TGTGCCAGCAGCTCCGTTTACATTCCGACAGGGGAAAAGGACACCATATATTTT. This sequence encodes CASSSVYIPTGEKDTIYF.